Shown below are 5 T cell receptor beta chains from a single sample sequenced in a study of T cell responses to AZD1222 COVID-19 vaccine. Some clones are missing from TCRdb's copy, which holds only in-frame ones; the method was immunoSEQ multiplex PCR. In the table there are around 100,000 clones, about nine tenths of which are singletons. The specimen comprised peripheral blood, sampled on day 0 of AZD1222 vaccination. These receptor sequences come from an adult in good health.

The rearrangement joins TRBV7-9 to TRBJ1-1; D is ambiguous. The CDR3 spans 14 residues. CDR1 is SEHNR and CDR2 is FQNEAQ in the germline V gene (reference sequence). V was shortened by 0 bases and J by 5 bases, with 10 bases between the two germline ends. As DNA, the CDR3 is TGTGCCAGCAGCTTAGCAGGGCACGGGACTGAAGCTTTCTTT. Translated: CASSLAGHGTEAFF.

This chain joins TRBV27 and TRBJ2-1, with 14 bases lining up with TRBD2. J lost 10 bases, V lost 6 bases, and 8 bases had no gene match. CDR3 length: 15 amino acids. CDR1 and CDR2 (germline): MNHEY, SMNVEV (reference sequence). CDR3 nucleotides: TGTGCCAGCAGCCCCGGGACTAGCGGGAGCGGAGAGCAGTTCTTC. Protein product: CASSPGTSGSGEQFF.

V gene TRBV4-2 combines with J gene TRBJ2-3; 9 bases are a match to TRBD1. V shed 2 bases and J 1 base; nucleotides not matched to a gene: 1. Germline V gene data show CDR1 as LGHNA and CDR2 as YNFKEQ. This CDR3 has 15 residues. CDR3 sequence reads: CASSQRDRGTDTQYF. CDR3 DNA sequence: TGTGCCAGCAGCCAACGGGACAGGGGCACAGATACGCAGTATTTT.

V gene TRBV28 combines with J gene TRBJ2-7, with no clear D. Germline V CDR1 and CDR2: MDHEN, SYDVKM. Trimming cost V 5 bases and J 0 bases, with 11 bases left between them. The CDR3 consists of 14 residues. The CDR3 DNA reads as TGTGCCAGCAGTCCAGAGGCATCCTCCTACGAGCAGTACTTC. Translation: CASSPEASSYEQYF.

The genes are TRBV19 and TRBJ1-2; D remains unclear. Germline values: CDR1 LNHDA, CDR2 SQIVND (reference sequence). This CDR3 comprises 13 residues. V was shortened by 9 bases and J by 0 bases, with 11 bases between the two germline ends. DNA for the CDR3: TGTGCCAGCCGCGAGGCGACTAACTATGGCTACACCTTC. Its protein product is CASREATNYGYTF.